This passage covers 21 T cell receptor beta chains from one sample sequenced in a study of blood T cell repertoires in COVID-19. Here immunoSEQ multiplex PCR was the method, and the copy in TCRdb shows in-frame clones only, minus some. The sample has 350,000 to 450,000 clones; 80% to 90% are singletons. What was sequenced was PBMCs or T cells enriched from blood (not recorded which). The receptors were gathered from a man aged 35 to 55 in a cohort exposed to, infected with or recovered from COVID-19 (not recorded which).

This clone was observed a few times. This chain uses TRBV3-1 (or the pseudogene TRBV3-2) with TRBJ2-1; D unresolved. Trimming shortened V by 0 bases and J by 0 bases, and 9 bases separated the two germline ends. Germline assignment: CDR1 LGHDT and CDR2 YNNKEL (reference sequence). This CDR3 has 16 amino acids. The CDR3 region is CASSQDRPGSYNEQFF. CDR3 in DNA: TGTGCCAGCAGCCAAGATCGCCCCGGCTCCTACAATGAGCAGTTCTTC.

J is TRBJ2-2 and V is TRBV5-1; 7 bases agree with TRBD2. Germline loops: CDR1 SGHRS, CDR2 YFSETQ. The length of the CDR3 is 16 residues. The V gene end was trimmed by 0 bases and the J gene end by 6 bases; junction bases not matched to a gene: 8. The CDR3 is CASSLAVGGMAGELFF. The CDR3 region has the DNA TGCGCCAGCAGCTTGGCCGTGGGAGGGATGGCCGGGGAGCTGTTTTTT.

The J gene is TRBJ1-3, the V gene TRBV2; TRBD1 agrees at 9 bases. CDR1 and CDR2 (germline): SNHLY, FYNNEI. The CDR3 has 16 residues. V was clipped by 6 bases and J by 4 bases; unmatched bases: 10. CDR3 region: CASSGTQGAGGNTIYF. The CDR3 DNA reads as TGTGCCAGCAGCGGAACACAGGGGGCCGGAGGAAACACCATATATTTT.

This chain uses TRBV19 with TRBJ1-5, with TRBD1 matching 9 bases. The CDR3 has 18 amino acids. Trimming took 3 bases from V and 4 from J; bases not matched to a gene: 13. Germline CDR1 is LNHDA and CDR2 is SQIVND (reference sequence). In DNA form, the CDR3 reads TGTGCCAGTAGTATGGGGGGAGTCGGGACAGGGCGGAATCAGCCCCAGCATTTT. This encodes CASSMGGVGTGRNQPQHF.

This clone was seen more than once but under ten times. The J gene is TRBJ2-2, the V gene TRBV4-2, with 7 bases identical to TRBD1. CDR1 and CDR2 (germline): LGHNA, YNFKEQ. Unmatched junction bases numbered 4, after V lost 0 bases and J lost 6 bases. CDR3 length equals 15 residues. This chain's CDR3 is CASSQDSTGAGELFF. CDR3 DNA sequence: TGTGCCAGCAGCCAAGATTCAACAGGGGCCGGGGAGCTGTTTTTT.

The chain employs TRBV5-1 and TRBJ2-2, with 11 bases fitting TRBD1. The CDR3 is 15 amino acids. Germline values: CDR1 SGHRS, CDR2 YFSETQ. With 7 bases clipped from V and 6 bases from J, the junction kept 8 bases outside the gene matches. DNA for the CDR3: TGCGCCAGCCGGACCGGGACAGGGGGACCCGGGGAGCTGTTTTTT. Amino acids: CASRTGTGGPGELFF.

CDR3 bases: TGTGCCAGCAGTGTAGACTACGCAACTAATGAAAAACTGTTTTTT. This encodes CASSVDYATNEKLFF. The V gene is TRBV28, the J gene TRBJ1-4, with no clear D. Trimming removed 5 bases at V and 0 bases at J, with 10 bases between. This CDR3 contains 15 residues. Germline loops: CDR1 MDHEN, CDR2 SYDVKM.

This clone was detected a few times. J is TRBJ2-1 and V is TRBV9; the match to TRBD2 covers 11 bases. CDR1 SGDLS and CDR2 YYNGEE come from the germline V gene. V dropped 3 bases and J dropped 12; count of bases not matched to a gene: 17. This CDR3 region has 17 residues. CDR3 in amino acids: CASSDQTGTSGISGQFF. As DNA, the CDR3 is TGTGCCAGCAGCGACCAGACCGGGACTAGCGGCATATCTGGGCAGTTCTTC.

The chain joins TRBV27 to TRBJ1-1; D ambiguous. Between the trimmed V and J ends, which lost 3 bases and 1 base, there was a span of 9 bases. This CDR3 region has 14 residues. CDR1 is MNHEY and CDR2 is SMNVEV in the germline V gene (reference sequence). This CDR3 is CASSFGVSNTEAFF. Written as DNA, the CDR3 is TGTGCCAGCAGTTTCGGGGTTTCGAACACTGAAGCTTTCTTT.

This clone came up once. CDR3 nucleotide sequence: TGTGCCAGCAGCCAAGACCTAATCCGGGGGATCTATGGCTACACCTTC. Its protein is CASSQDLIRGIYGYTF. The rearrangement links TRBV14 to TRBJ1-2; D is possibly TRBD1 (5 bases). The CDR3 length is 16 residues. Germline loops: CDR1 SGHDN, CDR2 FVKESK. Trimming left V 0 bases short and J 4 bases short, with 15 bases between.

The rearrangement links TRBV6-1 to TRBJ1-1; D unresolved. Germline V gene data show CDR1 as MNHNS and CDR2 as SASEGT. The V end lost 0 bases, the J end lost 1 base, and 6 bases lay between the germline ends. There are 14 residues in the CDR3. CDR3 nucleotides: TGTGCCAGCAGTGAAGCCGCAGGGAACACTGAAGCTTTCTTT. Encoded protein: CASSEAAGNTEAFF.

The table lists this clone with a count of one. The rearrangement joins TRBV5-4 to TRBJ1-1; TRBD1 is a possible D gene (6 bases). Germline CDR1 is SGHNT and CDR2 is YYREEE (reference sequence). The V gene lost 1 base and the J gene lost 4 bases, with 23 bases spanning the gap. The CDR3 totals 18 residues. For the CDR3, the DNA is TGTGCCAGCAGCTTGCCCCTCAACGGAAGGGGGGGAAGCACTGAAGCTTTCTTT. Translated, it gives CASSLPLNGRGGSTEAFF.

The gene calls are TRBV5-1 and TRBJ2-3; D gene uncertain. Germline assignment: CDR1 SGHRS and CDR2 YFSETQ. The CDR3 sequence is 16 residues long. V lost 0 bases and J lost 0, with 11 bases in between. CDR3 amino acids: CASSLALIQSTDTQYF. CDR3 coding DNA: TGCGCCAGCAGCTTGGCCCTGATACAGAGCACAGATACGCAGTATTTT.

Here the CDR3 DNA reads TGTGCCATCAGTGTTCCGATAGCGGGAGGGGTCCATGAGCAGTTCTTC. Translated: CAISVPIAGGVHEQFF. This sequence joins TRBV10-3 and TRBJ2-1, with 11 positions matching TRBD2. The junction had 10 bases not matched to a gene; V was cut back by 4 bases and J by 8 bases. The CDR3 is made up of 16 amino acids. Germline CDR1 reads ENHRY; CDR2 reads SYGVKD.

The chain joins TRBV29-1 to TRBJ2-1, with 10 bases that match TRBD1. Losses at the gene ends were 6 bases for V and 4 bases for J; bases not matched to a gene: 6. CDR1 and CDR2 (germline): SQVTM, ANQGSEA. This CDR3 has 14 residues. CDR3 amino acids: CSVLRDRGYNEQFF. CDR3 DNA: TGCAGCGTGCTCCGGGACAGGGGTTACAATGAGCAGTTCTTC.

V gene TRBV7-3 combines with J gene TRBJ1-1; weak D call: TRBD1 (5 bases). This CDR3 has 13 amino acids. Germline CDR1 is SGHTA and CDR2 is FQGTGA. Trimming removed 4 bases at V and 0 bases at J, with 6 bases between. The CDR3 DNA sequence: TGTGCCAGCAGCTGGACATTGAACACTGAAGCTTTCTTT. Its translation: CASSWTLNTEAFF.

This chain links TRBV27 with TRBJ1-5, with D possibly TRBD1 on 5 matching bases. The CDR3 runs to 15 residues. The germline gives CDR1 MNHEY, CDR2 SMNVEV (reference sequence). Trimming took off 2 bases at V and 4 bases at J, with 12 bases between the two ends. The chain's CDR3 is CASSLISGRNQPQHF. In nucleotides, the CDR3 is TGTGCCAGCAGTTTAATTTCAGGGAGGAATCAGCCCCAGCATTTT.

The chain combines TRBV19 with TRBJ1-6, with 9 bases fitting TRBD1. Germline CDR1 LNHDA, CDR2 SQIVND (reference sequence). CDR3 length: 15 amino acids. Trimming at V came to 5 bases and at J to 10 bases, leaving 9 bases not matched to a gene. In nucleotides, the CDR3 is TGTGCCAGTAGTCCCTCCGGGACAGGGCTCTCACCCCTCCACTTT. Its protein is CASSPSGTGLSPLHF.

A note on this clone: Other DNA sequences in the sample encode the same CDR3. The CDR3 reads CASSTTVNTEAFF. The CDR3 DNA reads TGTGCCAGTAGTACCACAGTGAACACTGAAGCTTTCTTT. The V and J genes are TRBV19 and TRBJ1-1, with D unclear. The CDR3 loop spans 13 amino acids. Trimming left V 4 bases short and J 0 bases short, with 6 bases between. The V gene's germline CDR1 is LNHDA and CDR2 SQIVND (reference sequence).

The chain employs TRBV9 and TRBJ2-2, with 9 positions matching TRBD1. Germline CDR1 reads SGDLS; CDR2 reads YYNGEE. V lost 4 bases to trimming and J lost 6 bases; unmatched junction nucleotides: 4. The CDR3 loop spans 14 amino acids. The CDR3 DNA reads TGTGCCAGCAGCCTCCGGACAGGGGCCGGGGAGCTGTTTTTT. Translated, it gives CASSLRTGAGELFF.

This clone was counted a single time. The CDR3 DNA reads TGTGCTAGTGGTTTTGGCAATTCACCCCTCCACTTT. Its protein product is CASGFGNSPLHF. The rearrangement uses TRBV12-5 and TRBJ1-6, with D unresolved. V lost 3 bases to trimming and J lost 7 bases, with 4 bases between them. Germline-derived CDR1 and CDR2 are LGHNT and FRNRAP. The CDR3 is made up of 12 amino acids.